The source of this T cell receptor (beta chain) is a study of shared clonotypes between healthy human individuals. Study results and limitations: Large depth notwithstanding, sorted-subset sequencing proved incomplete by rarefaction.

This clone was seen a single time. Its antigen is unidentified. The naive CD8 subset, CD45RO-negative cells positively selected for CCR7, excluded terminally differentiated effector memory CD45RA+ cells. Some 30,000 T cell genomes (roughly 220 ng DNA) went into each sorted-subset replicate. Authors' data handling: ImmunoSEQ sequences covered only the junction and lacked quality scores; filtering therefore differed. TCRdb keeps only in-frame clones here, not all; method: immunoSEQ multiplex PCR. That table supplies the V and J calls and clone size; D and trimming were determined from the DNA. This table has about 550,000 clones, roughly 96% appearing once. Between the trimmed V and J ends, which lost 4 bases and 6 bases, there was a span of 13 bases. This CDR3 has 14 residues. Germline CDR1 reads MNHEY; CDR2 reads SMNVEV (reference sequence).

The rearrangement uses TRBV27 and TRBJ1-5; D is perhaps TRBD1 (5 bases). This TCR was sampled from a woman in her thirties in good health. Sequencing was done on a sample of naive CD8+ T cells sorted from blood. Here the CDR3 reads CASSSSGLAQPQHF. CDR3 sequence (DNA): TGTGCCAGCAGTTCCTCAGGGCTCGCTCAGCCCCAGCATTTT.